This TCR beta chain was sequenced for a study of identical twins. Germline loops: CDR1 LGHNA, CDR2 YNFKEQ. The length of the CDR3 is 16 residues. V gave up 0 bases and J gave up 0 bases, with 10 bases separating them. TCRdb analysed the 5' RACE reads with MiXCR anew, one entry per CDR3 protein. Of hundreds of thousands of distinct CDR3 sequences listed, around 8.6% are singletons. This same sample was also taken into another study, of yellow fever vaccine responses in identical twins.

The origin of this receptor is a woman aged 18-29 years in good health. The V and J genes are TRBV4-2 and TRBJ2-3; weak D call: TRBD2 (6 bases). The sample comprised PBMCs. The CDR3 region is CASSQDSGLSTDTQYF. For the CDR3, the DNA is TGTGCCAGCAGCCAAGATTCAGGACTAAGCACAGATACGCAGTATTTT.